This TCR beta chain was recorded in a study of blood T cell repertoires in COVID-19. Study overall: Sites in the United States, Italy and Spain provided acute and convalescent COVID-19 samples. From T cells, B-cell-depleted T cells, or PBMCs came the material, which was cDNA or gDNA.

As for this clone: Other DNA sequences within the sample encode an identical CDR3.

Per the authors' pipeline: Using reference gene primer amplification, nucleated cell counts were estimated. Clones were read by immunoSEQ multiplex PCR, and TCRdb kept only the in-frame ones, dropping some. D and trimming come from the DNA, and the V and J calls and clone size come from that table. Here the sample spans more than 110,000 clones, 84% being singletons. This CDR3 has 13 residues. Germline V lookup: CDR1 MNHEY, CDR2 SVGAGI. J gave up 8 bases and V 6 bases, and 2 bases lay outside the gene matches. The sequence derives from a human donor in a cohort sampled during active COVID-19. This sequence joins TRBV6-5 and TRBJ1-6; 9 bases are a match to TRBD1. Material for sequencing was peripheral blood. The CDR3 DNA follows: TGTGCCAGCAGATGGGACAGGGATTCACCCCTCCACTTT. Protein sequence: CASRWDRDSPLHF.